This T cell receptor beta chain was identified in a study of cytomegalovirus exposure and HLA in healthy donors. It was healthy bone marrow donors who served as donors. V gave up 3 bases and J gave up 5 bases, with 9 bases separating them. The CDR3 totals 13 residues. Germline V gives CDR1 SGHRS, CDR2 YFSETQ. Study observations and caveats: Several top significant clusters appeared, in a later analysis, to be linked to common viral pathogens. According to a later analysis, donors in an Asian-associated ancestry cluster reportedly had fewer N-insertions than the 666-donor mean. HLA alleles were associated with around 17,000 TCR beta sequences in a later analysis at 0.05 false discovery rate.

The PCR was carried out with 60 Vbeta primers and 13 Jbeta primers. Sequenced by immunoSEQ multiplex PCR; TCRdb stores in-frame clones only, minus some. Of some 200,000 clones in the sample, roughly 80% were seen once. A word on this clone: Its target is not known.

The chain recombines TRBV5-1 with TRBJ2-1; TRBD1 might be the D (5 bases). This sequence was found in a middle-aged man in good health and CMV-seronegative. What was sequenced was PBMCs. The CDR3 coding sequence is TGCGCCAGCAGCTACATACAGGACAATGAGCAGTTCTTC. Encoded protein: CASSYIQDNEQFF.